The 29 T cell receptor beta chains listed next were all sequenced from one sample in a study of blood T cells in healthy people across ages. Combining a sample-barcoded 5' primer with a J-beta primer mix, a second PCR ran for about 7 to 11 cycles. TCRdb processed the 5' RACE reads anew with MiXCR; each CDR3 protein has one entry. Here the sample spans some 1.5 million distinct CDR3 sequences, about 42% being singletons. Sequencing was performed on blood. These receptors originate from a woman aged 18-35 years in good health.

The chain uses TRBV27 and TRBJ2-1; 10 nucleotides agree with TRBD2. Germline trimming cut 1 base from V and 6 bases from J; bases unmatched to any gene: 6. The CDR3 consists of 16 residues. The germline CDR1 and CDR2 sequences are MNHEY and SMNVEV (reference sequence). The DNA of the CDR3 is TGTGCCAGCAGTTTATTGTGGAGCGGGGGGGCCAATGAGCAGTTCTTC. Its protein product is CASSLLWSGGANEQFF.

This clonotype was seen a few times. V and J are TRBV12-3 or TRBV12-4 and TRBJ2-1; possible D gene TRBD1, 5 bases. The CDR3 is 14 amino acids. Deletions cut 6 bases from V and 8 bases from J, with 17 bases between. The CDR3 nucleotides are TGTGCCAGCAGCCTAAGAAGGGGAATCGATGAGCAGTTCTTC. This encodes CASSLRRGIDEQFF.

The rearrangement links TRBV12-3 or TRBV12-4 to TRBJ1-5, with 9 nucleotides matching TRBD1. The J segment lost 12 bases and the V segment lost 1 base, leaving 7 bases of the junction unmatched. The CDR3 totals 14 residues. CDR3 nucleotide sequence: TGTGCCAGCAGTTTAGGGGACAGGGTGGTTGACCAGCATTTT. It translates to CASSLGDRVVDQHF.

There are a few counts of this clonotype. This chain joins TRBV7-9 and TRBJ1-6; no definite D call. V dropped 5 bases and J dropped 6 bases, with 8 bases sitting between them. CDR3 length equals 13 residues. Looked up from germline, CDR1 is SEHNR and CDR2 is FQNEAQ (reference sequence). CDR3 loop: CASSQIGNSPLHF. Written as DNA, the CDR3 is TGTGCCAGCAGCCAGATCGGTAATTCACCCCTCCACTTT.

The DNA of the CDR3 is TGCAGTACAAGGCGTGGAGAGACCCAGTACTTC. Translated: CSTRRGETQYF. This chain links TRBV20-1 with TRBJ2-5; no definite D call. Trimming took 8 bases from V and 4 from J, leaving 11 bases between them. The germline gives CDR1 DFQATT, CDR2 SNEGSKA (reference sequence). CDR3 length: 11 amino acids.

The chain recombines TRBV12-5 with TRBJ2-2, with 8 bases lining up with TRBD1. This CDR3 has 16 amino acids. Trimming cost V 3 bases and J 2 bases; bases outside gene matches: 5. Germline V gives CDR1 LGHNT, CDR2 FRNRAP. In nucleotides, the CDR3 is TGTGCTAGTGGTTTATGGGACAGGCGAAACACCGGGGAGCTGTTTTTT. Translation: CASGLWDRRNTGELFF.

This chain joins TRBV7-9 and TRBJ2-5; 9 positions agree with TRBD1. Germline-derived CDR1 and CDR2 are SEHNR and FQNEAQ (reference sequence). Germline trimming cut 2 bases from V and 5 bases from J; bases unmatched to any gene: 6. The CDR3 is 15 residues long. The CDR3 nucleotides read TGTGCCAGCAGCTTAATGGGGACAGGGCCGGAGACCCAGTACTTC. It encodes CASSLMGTGPETQYF.

In the case of this clonotype: A junction end diverges from the germline sequence, so it may reflect a read error. The chain employs TRBV7-9 and TRBJ1-2; 8 bases map to TRBD1. This CDR3 is 15 amino acids long. Germline CDR1 SEHNR, CDR2 FQNEAQ (reference sequence). CDR3 amino acids: CTSSYGQGASYGYTF. The CDR3 coding sequence is TGTACCAGCAGCTACGGACAGGGAGCTTCCTATGGCTACACCTTC.

J is TRBJ2-3 and V is TRBV7-2, with unresolved D. Germline loops: CDR1 SGHTA, CDR2 FQGNSA. This CDR3 has 11 residues. The V end lost 3 bases, the J end lost 7 bases, and 5 bases lay between the germline ends. The CDR3 coding sequence is TGTGCCAGCAGCTTCCAAAATACGCAGTATTTT. This sequence encodes CASSFQNTQYF. Full variable domain (missing parts from reference TRBV7-2 and TRBJ2-3): GAGVSQSPSNKVTEKGKDVELRCDPISGHTALYWYRQSLGQGLEFLIYFQGNSAPDKSGLPSDRFSAERTGGSVSTLTIQRTQQEDSAVYLCASSFQNTQYFGPGTRLTVL.

V and J are TRBV6-6 and TRBJ2-1; tentatively, D is TRBD1 (6 bases). The germline V and J ends were trimmed by 2 bases and 4 bases, with 9 bases remaining between them. Germline values: CDR1 MNHNY, CDR2 SVGAGI (reference sequence). This CDR3 region has 14 residues. CDR3 in amino acids: CASSYTDRYNEQFF. For the CDR3, the DNA is TGTGCCAGCAGTTACACGGACAGATACAATGAGCAGTTCTTC.

Regarding this clonotype: A much more abundant neighbour one base away suggests this may be a read error. The rearrangement uses TRBV10-2 and TRBJ1-1, with D uncertain. Looked up from germline, CDR1 is WSHSY and CDR2 is SAAADI. The CDR3 loop spans 13 amino acids. DNA for the CDR3: TGCGCCAGCAGTGAGGCCGGGAACTCTGAAGCTTTCTTT. It translates to CASSEAGNSEAFF.

The chain combines TRBV20-1 with TRBJ2-1; 14 positions agree with TRBD2. CDR1 and CDR2 (germline): DFQATT, SNEGSKA (reference sequence). Trimming took 5 bases from V and 7 from J; bases not matched to a gene: 10. CDR3 length equals 16 residues. The CDR3 nucleotides read TGCAGTGCTCCCCCCGCGGGGACTAGCGGGAGAAATGAGCAGTTCTTC. Translated: CSAPPAGTSGRNEQFF.

This chain connects TRBV6-4 to TRBJ2-2; no definite D call. The V end was cut by 2 bases, the J end by 6 bases, with 10 bases between. The CDR3 is made up of 14 amino acids. Per the germline V gene, CDR1 is MRHNA and CDR2 is SNTAGT. CDR3 DNA sequence: TGTGCCAGCAGTGACAGGGTTGGTTCCGGGGAGCTGTTTTTT. This codes for CASSDRVGSGELFF.

The rearrangement joins TRBV10-2 to TRBJ2-1; TRBD2 is a possible D gene (5 bases). V was pared by 3 bases and J by 10 bases, with 16 bases between. Germline assignment: CDR1 WSHSY and CDR2 SAAADI. The CDR3 contains 14 residues. The CDR3 nucleotides are TGCGCCAGCAGTGAAAAGCAGGCCTGGGAGGAGCAGTTCTTC. Protein: CASSEKQAWEEQFF.

The chain combines TRBV18 with TRBJ2-7; D is possibly TRBD1 or TRBD2 (5 bases each). The last part of the DNA fits TRBJ2-5 better; the J call may be wrong. Germline CDR1 is KGHSH and CDR2 is LQKENI. This CDR3 comprises 15 residues. In DNA, the CDR3 is TGTGCCAGCTCACCAACTGGGACGCCAGAGGAGACCCAGTACTTC. Protein: CASSPTGTPEETQYF.

This clonotype was recorded a few times. The chain couples TRBV5-1 to TRBJ2-5; D perhaps matches TRBD2 (6 bases). The CDR3 contains 14 residues. V lost 0 bases and J 11 bases, leaving 17 bases between the germline ends. Per the germline V gene, CDR1 is SGHRS and CDR2 is YFSETQ. The DNA for the CDR3 is TGCGCCAGCAGCTTGGTTGGAGGGCCGGGGGAGCAGTACTTC. Protein: CASSLVGGPGEQYF.

The chain has TRBV7-2 and TRBJ1-5; 8 bases align to TRBD1. The CDR3 contains 16 residues. The V gene end was trimmed by 0 bases and the J gene end by 5 bases; junction bases not matched to a gene: 6. Germline assignment: CDR1 SGHTA and CDR2 FQGNSA. The DNA for the CDR3 is TGTGCCAGCAGCTTAGCGCGAGGGACAGGACATCAGCCCCAGCATTTT. It is translated as CASSLARGTGHQPQHF. Filled out from reference TRBV7-2 and TRBJ1-5, the complete variable domain reads GAGVSQSPSNKVTEKGKDVELRCDPISGHTALYWYRQSLGQGLEFLIYFQGNSAPDKSGLPSDRFSAERTGGSVSTLTIQRTQQEDSAVYLCASSLARGTGHQPQHFGDGTRLSIL.

The sample holds a few counts of this clonotype. The chain joins TRBV4-2 to TRBJ1-1; D uncertain. With 0 bases removed from V and 4 bases from J, the gap between germline ends came to 12 bases. This CDR3 comprises 15 residues. The germline V gene encodes CDR1 LGHNA and CDR2 YNFKEQ. The CDR3 loop is CASSQDFVGLTEAFF. The CDR3 coding sequence is TGTGCCAGCAGCCAAGATTTCGTTGGGCTCACTGAAGCTTTCTTT.

The V and J genes are TRBV7-9 and TRBJ2-5; 10 bases fit TRBD2. Germline V CDR1 and CDR2: SEHNR, FQNEAQ (reference sequence). The J segment lost 11 bases and the V segment lost 2 bases, leaving 14 bases of the junction unmatched. This CDR3 contains 16 residues. The CDR3 nucleotides read TGTGCCAGCAGCTTACGGACTAGCGGTTCGAGAAATGAGCAGTACTTC. Translated: CASSLRTSGSRNEQYF.

A few counts support this clonotype. V usage is TRBV7-2 and J usage is TRBJ2-1; 7 bases are shared with TRBD2. Germline V gives CDR1 SGHTA, CDR2 FQGNSA. V was clipped by 1 base and J by 5 bases; unmatched bases: 5. CDR3 length: 15 residues. CDR3 protein: CASSLVAGDDNEQFF. CDR3 DNA sequence: TGTGCCAGCAGCTTAGTGGCGGGAGACGACAATGAGCAGTTCTTC.

The chain is built from TRBV4-1 and TRBJ1-5; TRBD1 might be the D (6 bases). From germline, CDR1 is MGHRA and CDR2 YSYEKL. The CDR3 has 19 residues. The V end was cut by 3 bases, the J end by 0 bases, with 21 bases between. CDR3 loop: CASSHPTLRRGHSNQPQHF. DNA of the CDR3: TGCGCCAGCAGCCACCCGACCCTACGGAGGGGACATAGCAATCAGCCCCAGCATTTT.

The chain carries TRBV4-3 and TRBJ1-5, with D maybe TRBD1 (5 bases). The CDR3 runs 15 residues. CDR1 and CDR2 (germline): LGHNA, YSLEER. V was pared by 3 bases and J by 7 bases, with 16 bases between. The CDR3 DNA follows: TGCGCCAGCAGCCAGGTCCATGGGGCCCCGCAGCCCCAGCATTTT. Translation gives CASSQVHGAPQPQHF.

This clonotype appeared a few times. The V gene is TRBV4-1, the J gene TRBJ2-7, with TRBD2 matching 7 bases. J lost 7 bases, V lost 4 bases, and 13 bases had no gene match. This CDR3 has 15 amino acids. Germline V gene sequence: CDR1 MGHRA, CDR2 YSYEKL. CDR3 loop: CASSPTSAEYNEQYF. In DNA, the CDR3 is TGCGCCAGCAGCCCTACTAGCGCGGAATACAATGAGCAGTACTTC.

V is TRBV6-2 or TRBV6-3 and J is TRBJ2-7; D unclear. With 0 bases removed from V and 0 bases from J, the gap between germline ends came to 12 bases. Germline V CDR1 and CDR2: MNHEY, SVGEGT. The CDR3 has 16 residues. Here the CDR3 DNA reads TGTGCCAGCAGTTACTCGGTCACGAAAAGCTCCTACGAGCAGTACTTC. Its translation: CASSYSVTKSSYEQYF.

Ten or more counts support this clonotype. J is TRBJ2-3 and V is TRBV5-1; no reliable D call. Germline-derived CDR1 and CDR2 are SGHRS and YFSETQ. The V gene lost 0 bases and the J gene lost 5 bases, with 1 base spanning the gap. The CDR3 loop spans 11 amino acids. DNA of the CDR3: TGCGCCAGCAGCTTGGAAGATACGCAGTATTTT. Protein product: CASSLEDTQYF.

This chain uses TRBV5-1 with TRBJ2-7; no clear D. CDR1 is SGHRS, CDR2 YFSETQ, per germline. The V end was cut by 1 base, the J end by 0 bases, with 17 bases between. This CDR3 has 17 residues. CDR3 DNA sequence: TGCGCCAGCAGCTTGCTCTCCTCGCGGAAAACCTCCTACGAGCAGTACTTC. Translated: CASSLLSSRKTSYEQYF.

V usage is TRBV6-6 and J usage is TRBJ1-4, with D unclear. Trimming pared 5 bases from V and 5 bases from J, leaving 15 bases between. CDR3 length equals 15 residues. Germline CDR1 is MNHNY and CDR2 is SVGAGI (reference sequence). DNA of the CDR3: TGTGCCAGCAGTACTGGCCGGATCGAAAATGAAAAACTGTTTTTT. Protein product: CASSTGRIENEKLFF.

This clonotype appeared a single time. The gene calls are TRBV4-1 and TRBJ2-1, with D perhaps being TRBD1 or TRBD2 (6 bases each). This CDR3 region has 15 residues. Germline values: CDR1 MGHRA, CDR2 YSYEKL. V was shortened by 1 base and J by 7 bases, with 14 bases between the two germline ends. The CDR3 region is CASSQAGGSTNEQFF. DNA of the CDR3: TGCGCCAGCAGCCAAGCCGGGGGCTCTACAAATGAGCAGTTCTTC.

The chain links TRBV14 to TRBJ2-3; 9 bases align to TRBD1. Trimming removed 4 bases from V and 1 base from J; junction bases left unmatched: 12. This CDR3 is built from 18 residues. The germline V gene encodes CDR1 SGHDN and CDR2 FVKESK. The CDR3 loop is CASSLILQGARGTDTQYF. CDR3 nucleotide sequence: TGTGCCAGCAGCCTTATACTACAGGGGGCGCGTGGCACAGATACGCAGTATTTT.